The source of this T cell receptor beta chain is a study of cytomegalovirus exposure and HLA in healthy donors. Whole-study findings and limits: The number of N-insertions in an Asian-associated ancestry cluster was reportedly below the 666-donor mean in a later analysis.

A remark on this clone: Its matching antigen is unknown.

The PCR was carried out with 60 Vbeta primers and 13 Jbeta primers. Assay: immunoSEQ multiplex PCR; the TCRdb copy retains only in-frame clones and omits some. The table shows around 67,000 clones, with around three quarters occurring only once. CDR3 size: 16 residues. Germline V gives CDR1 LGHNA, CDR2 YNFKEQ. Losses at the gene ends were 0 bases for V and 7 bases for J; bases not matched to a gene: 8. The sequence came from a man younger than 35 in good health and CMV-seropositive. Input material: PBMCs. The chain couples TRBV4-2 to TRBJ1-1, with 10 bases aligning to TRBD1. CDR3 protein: CASSQEGGQGVIEAFF. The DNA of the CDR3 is TGTGCCAGCAGCCAAGAAGGCGGACAGGGGGTAATTGAAGCTTTCTTT.